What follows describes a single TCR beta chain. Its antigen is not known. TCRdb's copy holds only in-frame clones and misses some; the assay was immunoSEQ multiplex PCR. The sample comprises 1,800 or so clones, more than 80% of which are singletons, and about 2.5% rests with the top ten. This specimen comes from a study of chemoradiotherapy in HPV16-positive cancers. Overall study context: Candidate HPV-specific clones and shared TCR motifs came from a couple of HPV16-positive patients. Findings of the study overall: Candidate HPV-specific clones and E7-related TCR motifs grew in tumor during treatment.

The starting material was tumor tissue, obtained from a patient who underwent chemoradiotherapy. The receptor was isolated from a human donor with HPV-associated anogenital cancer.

The CDR3 DNA follows: TGTGCCTGGAGTACAAGAAGACACGTTAACTATGGCTACACCTTC. Its protein product is CAWSTRRHVNYGYTF. This chain uses TRBV30 with TRBJ1-2, with no clear D. The CDR3 extends over 15 amino acids. In germline, CDR1 is GTSNPN, CDR2 SVGIG (reference sequence). V dropped 2 bases and J dropped 1 base, with 14 bases sitting between them. Using reference TRBV30 and TRBJ1-2 for the parts outside the CDR3, the full variable domain is SQTIHQWPATLVQPVGSPLSLECTVEGTSNPNLYWYRQAAGRGLQLLFYSVGIGQISSEVPQNLSASRPQDRQFILSSKKLLLSDSGFYLCAWSTRRHVNYGYTFGSGTRLTVV.